The 12 T cell receptor beta chains reported below all come from one sample, sequenced in a study of cytomegalovirus exposure and HLA in healthy donors. Researchers ran the PCR with 60 Vbeta and 13 Jbeta primers. Assay used: immunoSEQ multiplex PCR; TCRdb lists only in-frame clones, some missing. The sample includes 75,000 to 100,000 clones, 64% of them seen just once. The sample taken for sequencing was PBMCs. The receptors stem from a man in his 60s in good health and CMV-seronegative.

The rearrangement links TRBV14 to TRBJ2-5, with 7 bases lining up with TRBD1. The CDR3 totals 16 residues. With 5 bases clipped from V and 4 bases from J, the junction kept 13 bases outside the gene matches. CDR1 and CDR2 from the germline V gene are SGHDN and FVKESK. CDR3 protein: CASSRTTGTVIETQYF. The CDR3 DNA sequence: TGTGCCAGCAGCAGAACCACCGGGACAGTAATAGAGACCCAGTACTTC.

This sequence joins TRBV29-1 and TRBJ2-5; 10 positions match TRBD1. This CDR3 has 13 amino acids. The junction had 6 bases not matched to a gene; V was cut back by 6 bases and J by 5 bases. In germline, CDR1 is SQVTM, CDR2 ANQGSEA. The CDR3 DNA reads as TGCAGCGTCTTGACAGGGGGCTTTGAGACCCAGTACTTC. Translation gives CSVLTGGFETQYF.

The genes are TRBV29-1 and TRBJ1-2, with D tentatively TRBD1 (5 bases). This CDR3 contains 11 residues. The V and J ends lost 4 bases and 7 bases respectively, with 10 bases between them. Germline V gives CDR1 SQVTM, CDR2 ANQGSEA. The CDR3 coding sequence is TGCAGCGTTGCAGGGTTAGGTGGCTACACCTTC. It codes for CSVAGLGGYTF.

The rearrangement joins TRBV6-5 to TRBJ2-7, with 7 bases matching TRBD2. The CDR3 extends over 13 amino acids. From germline, CDR1 is MNHEY and CDR2 SVGAGI. The trim removed 4 bases at V and 3 bases at J, leaving 3 bases unmatched. The CDR3 reads CASSWGGDYEQYF. The CDR3 bases are TGTGCCAGCAGTTGGGGGGGAGACTACGAGCAGTACTTC.

The rearrangement joins TRBV6-1 to TRBJ2-5; no clear D gene. Germline V lookup: CDR1 MNHNS, CDR2 SASEGT. Trimming removed 2 bases at V and 3 bases at J, with 19 bases between. This CDR3 has 17 amino acids. CDR3 protein: CASSEFGRSRLKETQYF. CDR3 nucleotides: TGTGCCAGCAGTGAATTTGGCCGATCCAGGTTAAAAGAGACCCAGTACTTC.

This chain joins TRBV5-1 and TRBJ2-2, with 8 bases identical to TRBD1. Germline V lookup: CDR1 SGHRS, CDR2 YFSETQ. The CDR3 extends over 15 amino acids. The J segment lost 6 bases and the V segment lost 4 bases, leaving 8 bases of the junction unmatched. For the CDR3, the DNA is TGCGCCAGCAGCCTAGACAGGGGTGGATCCGGGGAGCTGTTTTTT. Protein product: CASSLDRGGSGELFF.

The rearrangement joins TRBV5-1 to TRBJ2-1; D is unclear. V was clipped by 2 bases and J by 4 bases, with 4 bases between them. CDR3 length equals 12 residues. Germline V lookup: CDR1 SGHRS, CDR2 YFSETQ. As DNA, the CDR3 is TGCGCCAGCAGCTTCGAGTACAATGAGCAGTTCTTC. It is translated as CASSFEYNEQFF.

CDR3 sequence reads: CASSLYPSASYNEQFF. The CDR3 region has the DNA TGTGCCAGCAGTTTATATCCTAGCGCCTCCTACAATGAGCAGTTCTTC. This sequence joins TRBV27 and TRBJ2-1; TRBD2 is a possible D gene (6 bases). CDR1 is MNHEY, CDR2 SMNVEV, per germline (reference sequence). The CDR3 consists of 16 residues. Trimming left V 1 base short and J 0 bases short, with 10 bases between.

The CDR3 here is CASSFVLAGADEQYF. In nucleotides, the CDR3 is TGTGCCAGCAGCTTCGTTCTAGCGGGAGCCGACGAGCAGTACTTC. The rearrangement uses TRBV5-5 and TRBJ2-7; 10 bases match TRBD2. With V trimmed by 2 bases and J by 5 bases, 7 bases remained unmatched. This CDR3 comprises 15 residues. CDR1 is SGHKS and CDR2 is YYEKEE in the germline V gene (reference sequence). Filled out from reference TRBV5-5 and TRBJ2-7, the complete variable domain reads DAGVTQSPTHLIKTRGQQVTLRCSPISGHKSVSWYQQVLGQGPQFIFQYYEKEERGRGNFPDRFSARQFPNYSSELNVNALLLGDSALYLCASSFVLAGADEQYFGPGTRLTVT.

This CDR3 reads CASSLLIGEKLFF. CDR3 DNA: TGTGCCAGCAGTTTATTGATCGGTGAAAAACTGTTTTTT. This chain joins TRBV28 and TRBJ1-4; no reliable D call. This CDR3 is built from 13 residues. Trimming took off 1 base at V and 7 bases at J, with 7 bases between the two ends. CDR1 is MDHEN, CDR2 SYDVKM, per germline. Drawing the rest from reference TRBV28 and TRBJ1-4, the complete variable domain is DVKVTQSSRYLVKRTGEKVFLECVQDMDHENMFWYRQDPGLGLRLIYFSYDVKMKEKGDIPEGYSVSREKKERFSLILESASTNQTSMYLCASSLLIGEKLFFGSGTQLSVL.

The V gene is TRBV4-1, the J gene TRBJ1-5, with D perhaps TRBD1 (5 bases). The CDR3 totals 16 residues. Germline V lookup: CDR1 MGHRA, CDR2 YSYEKL. V lost 2 bases and J 3 bases, leaving 14 bases between the germline ends. The CDR3 DNA reads as TGCGCCAGCAGCCAAAATCAGGGTTTCAACAATCAGCCCCAGCATTTT. Residues: CASSQNQGFNNQPQHF.

There are a few counts of this clone. This chain connects TRBV29-1 to TRBJ1-4; 11 bases fit TRBD1. This CDR3 spans 20 amino acids. Germline CDR1 SQVTM, CDR2 ANQGSEA. Trimming removed 1 base from V and 3 bases from J; junction bases left unmatched: 16. The CDR3 spells CSVEGIRDRGSMGSNEKLFF. The CDR3 nucleotides read TGCAGCGTTGAAGGCATACGGGACAGGGGGAGTATGGGGTCTAATGAAAAACTGTTTTTT.